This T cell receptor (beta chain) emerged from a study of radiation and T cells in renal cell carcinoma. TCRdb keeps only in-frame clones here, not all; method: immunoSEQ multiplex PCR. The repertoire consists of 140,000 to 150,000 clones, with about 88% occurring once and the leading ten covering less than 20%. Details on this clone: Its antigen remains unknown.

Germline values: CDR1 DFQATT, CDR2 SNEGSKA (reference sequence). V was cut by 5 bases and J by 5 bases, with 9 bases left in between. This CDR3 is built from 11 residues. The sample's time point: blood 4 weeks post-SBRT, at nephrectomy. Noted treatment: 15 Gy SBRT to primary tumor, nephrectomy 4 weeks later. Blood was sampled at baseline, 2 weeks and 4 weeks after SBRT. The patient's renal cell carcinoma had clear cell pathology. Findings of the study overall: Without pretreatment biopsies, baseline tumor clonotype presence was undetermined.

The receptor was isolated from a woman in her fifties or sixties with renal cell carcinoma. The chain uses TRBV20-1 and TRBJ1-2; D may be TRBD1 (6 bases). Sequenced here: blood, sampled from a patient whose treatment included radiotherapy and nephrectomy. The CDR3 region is CSARDIYGYTF. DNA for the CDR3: TGCAGTGCTCGGGACATTTATGGCTACACCTTC.